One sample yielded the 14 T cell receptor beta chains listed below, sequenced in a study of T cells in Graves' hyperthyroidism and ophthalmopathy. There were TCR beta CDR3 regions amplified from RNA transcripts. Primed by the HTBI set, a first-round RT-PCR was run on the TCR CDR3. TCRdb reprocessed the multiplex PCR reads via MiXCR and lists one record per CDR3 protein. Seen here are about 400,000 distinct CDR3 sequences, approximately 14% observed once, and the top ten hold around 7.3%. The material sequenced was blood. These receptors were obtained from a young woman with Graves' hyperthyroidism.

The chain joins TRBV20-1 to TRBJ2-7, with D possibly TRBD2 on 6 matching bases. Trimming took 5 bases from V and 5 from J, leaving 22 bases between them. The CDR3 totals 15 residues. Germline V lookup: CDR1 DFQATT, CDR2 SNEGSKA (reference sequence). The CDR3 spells CSAPSGEPWTDEQYF. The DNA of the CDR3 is TGCAGTGCTCCTTCGGGGGAGCCCTGGACGGACGAGCAGTACTTC.

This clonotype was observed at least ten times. The chain's CDR3 is CSAGKGEGTAYTF. Here the CDR3 DNA reads TGCAGTGCTGGTAAAGGAGAGGGAACAGCCTACACCTTC. The rearrangement links TRBV20-1 to TRBJ1-2; D unclear. Per germline, CDR1 DFQATT and CDR2 SNEGSKA (reference sequence). The CDR3 is 13 residues long. V gave up 5 bases and J gave up 10 bases, with 20 bases separating them.

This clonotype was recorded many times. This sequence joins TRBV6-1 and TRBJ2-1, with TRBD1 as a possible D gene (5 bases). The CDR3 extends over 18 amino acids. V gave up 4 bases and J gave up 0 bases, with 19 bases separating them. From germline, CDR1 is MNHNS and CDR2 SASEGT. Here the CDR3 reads CASSGQGSVLGSYNEQFF. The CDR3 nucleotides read TGTGCCAGCAGTGGTCAGGGATCAGTTCTTGGCTCCTACAATGAGCAGTTCTTC.

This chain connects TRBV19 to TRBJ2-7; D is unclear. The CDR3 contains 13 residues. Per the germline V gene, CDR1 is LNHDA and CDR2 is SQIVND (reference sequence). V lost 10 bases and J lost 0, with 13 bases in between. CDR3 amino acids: CATKGSNSYEQYF. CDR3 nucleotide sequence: TGTGCCACCAAAGGTAGTAACTCCTACGAGCAGTACTTC.

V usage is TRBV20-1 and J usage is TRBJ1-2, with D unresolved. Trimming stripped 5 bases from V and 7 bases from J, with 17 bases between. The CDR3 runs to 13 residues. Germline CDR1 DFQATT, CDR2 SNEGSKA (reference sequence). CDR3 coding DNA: TGCAGTGCTGGAGCAGCTCGGGCTCCTGGCTACACCTTC. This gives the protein CSAGAARAPGYTF.

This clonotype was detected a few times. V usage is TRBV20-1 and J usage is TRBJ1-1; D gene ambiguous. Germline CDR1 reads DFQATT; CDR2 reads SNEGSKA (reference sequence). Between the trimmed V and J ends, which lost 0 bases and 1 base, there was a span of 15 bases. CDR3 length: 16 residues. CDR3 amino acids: CSAREPLDVGNTEAFF. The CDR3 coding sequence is TGCAGTGCTAGAGAGCCCCTTGACGTTGGGAACACTGAAGCTTTCTTT.

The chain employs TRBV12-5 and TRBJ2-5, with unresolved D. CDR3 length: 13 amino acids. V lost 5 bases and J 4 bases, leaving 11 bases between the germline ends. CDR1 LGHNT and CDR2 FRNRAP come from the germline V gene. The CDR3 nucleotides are TGTGCTAGTGGTCGTACAACCCGAGAGACCCAGTACTTC. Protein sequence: CASGRTTRETQYF.

CDR3 region: CASSDVDSVGDEQFF. The CDR3 coding sequence is TGTGCCAGCAGTGATGTCGACAGTGTCGGCGATGAGCAGTTCTTC. The rearrangement joins TRBV6-1 to TRBJ2-1, with a weak D call TRBD1 (5 bases). V was pared by 3 bases and J by 8 bases, with 17 bases between. Germline V gene lookup returns CDR1 MNHNS and CDR2 SASEGT. This CDR3 region has 15 residues.

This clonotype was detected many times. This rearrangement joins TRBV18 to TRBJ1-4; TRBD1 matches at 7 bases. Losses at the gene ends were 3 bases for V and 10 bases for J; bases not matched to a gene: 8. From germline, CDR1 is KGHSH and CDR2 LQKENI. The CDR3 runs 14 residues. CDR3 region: CASSPGQPEGKLFF. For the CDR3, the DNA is TGTGCCAGCTCACCGGGACAGCCGGAGGGAAAACTGTTTTTT.

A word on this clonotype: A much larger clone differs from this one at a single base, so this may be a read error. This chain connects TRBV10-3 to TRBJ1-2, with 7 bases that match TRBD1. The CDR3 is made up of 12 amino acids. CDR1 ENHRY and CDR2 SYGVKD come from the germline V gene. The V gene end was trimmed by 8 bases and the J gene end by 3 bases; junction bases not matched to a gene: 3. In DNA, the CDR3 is TGTGCCATCGGGGGGACAGACTATGGCTACACCTTC. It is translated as CAIGGTDYGYTF.

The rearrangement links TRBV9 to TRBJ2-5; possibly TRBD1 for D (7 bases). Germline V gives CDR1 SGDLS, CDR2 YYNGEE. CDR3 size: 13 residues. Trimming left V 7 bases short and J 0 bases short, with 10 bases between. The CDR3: CASGRGDQETQYF. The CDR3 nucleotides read TGTGCCAGCGGCAGGGGGGACCAAGAGACCCAGTACTTC.

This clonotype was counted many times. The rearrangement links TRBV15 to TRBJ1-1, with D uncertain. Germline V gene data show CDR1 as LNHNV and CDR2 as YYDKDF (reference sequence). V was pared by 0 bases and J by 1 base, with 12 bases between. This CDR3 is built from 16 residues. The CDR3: CATSRDAGLENTEAFF. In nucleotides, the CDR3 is TGTGCCACCAGCAGAGATGCCGGATTGGAGAACACTGAAGCTTTCTTT. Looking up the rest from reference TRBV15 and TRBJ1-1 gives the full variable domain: DAMVIQNPRYQVTQFGKPVTLSCSQTLNHNVMYWYQQKSSQAPKLLFHYYDKDFNNEADTPDNFQSRRPNTSFCFLDIRSPGLGDTAMYLCATSRDAGLENTEAFFGQGTRLTVV.

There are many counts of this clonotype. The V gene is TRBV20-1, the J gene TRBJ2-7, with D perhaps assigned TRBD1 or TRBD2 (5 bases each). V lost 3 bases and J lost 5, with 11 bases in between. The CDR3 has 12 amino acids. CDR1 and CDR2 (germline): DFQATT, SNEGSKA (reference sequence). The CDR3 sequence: CSASAREHEQYF. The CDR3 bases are TGCAGTGCTAGTGCCAGGGAGCACGAGCAGTACTTC.

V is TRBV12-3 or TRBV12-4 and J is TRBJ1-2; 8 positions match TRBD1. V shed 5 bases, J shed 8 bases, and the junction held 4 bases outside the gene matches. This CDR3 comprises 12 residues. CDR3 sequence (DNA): TGTGCCAGCAGTGCTCCAGGGGGCGGCTACACCTTC. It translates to CASSAPGGGYTF.